The rows below give T cell receptor beta chains drawn from one sample of a study of T cells after yellow fever vaccination. From the 5' RACE reads, TCRdb called clonotypes with MiXCR, one entry per CDR3 protein. The sample yields approximately 610,000 distinct CDR3 sequences, around 17% seen once. The sample was PBMCs, taken about 5 days after the first yellow fever vaccination. The receptors shown here come from a man aged 18 to 29 who received the YFV17D yellow fever vaccine. The conserved cysteine and the conserved F or W are not part of the CDR3 here. The order of the fields is V gene, J gene, CDR3 protein.

TRBV6-1,TRBJ2-1,ASRGFSYNEQF
TRBV2,TRBJ2-2,ASRLVVGELF
TRBV24-1,TRBJ2-5,ATSDLGQGDQETQY
TRBV6-5,TRBJ2-2,ASSYYGRWGQGTGELF
TRBV4-3,TRBJ1-1,ASSRREGGSEAF
TRBV6-2/TRBV6-3,TRBJ1-1,ASRDQGRRAF
TRBV6-1,TRBJ1-1,ASSQTSYMNTEAF
TRBV11-2,TRBJ2-1,ASSLGTQGREQF
TRBV7-9,TRBJ2-1,ASSLEGRGNEQF
TRBV20-1,TRBJ2-3,SARDAGTSTDTQY
TRBV28,TRBJ2-3,ASNLAGHTDTQY
TRBV7-9,TRBJ1-2,ASSFPGDRGLYGYT
TRBV11-2,TRBJ2-3,ASSLDRESTDTQY
TRBV5-1,TRBJ1-1,ASSFGPKVQNTEAF
TRBV6-1,TRBJ1-6,ASNPRTESSYNSPLH
TRBV5-1,TRBJ1-2,ASSLAGGSQGYT
TRBV29-1,TRBJ1-1,SVDEGQLNTEAF
TRBV7-3,TRBJ2-2,ASRPSRGNTGELF
TRBV5-1,TRBJ1-4,AGSPEARTNEKLF
TRBV18,TRBJ1-1,ASSPTGTGNTEAF
TRBV6-1,TRBJ1-1,ASSPVTNTEAF
TRBV2,TRBJ2-5,ASSRRTSGGETQY
TRBV12-3/TRBV12-4,TRBJ2-5,ACSLRTSGGAIQETQY
TRBV20-1,TRBJ2-1,SARRDATYNEQF
TRBV15,TRBJ1-4,ATSRDSSGEKLF
TRBV7-8,TRBJ1-6,ASSFGPSEGTLH
TRBV3-1,TRBJ2-1,ASSQFYEGEQF
TRBV9,TRBJ1-1,ASSVRTGDEAF
TRBV5-1,TRBJ2-2,ASSLYGDGGELF
TRBV5-1,TRBJ2-7,ASGLGVHSEQY
TRBV5-1,TRBJ1-4,ASSLLGGLDEKLF
TRBV6-1,TRBJ2-7,ASSPLSAGPLEQY
TRBV4-1,TRBJ2-4,ASSPDRDRGDIQY
TRBV7-2,TRBJ2-5,ASSSGRSQSLGGQY
TRBV5-1,TRBJ2-1,ASQGLAGTTDEQF
TRBV6-1,TRBJ2-6,ASGRSGALDVLT
TRBV7-6,TRBJ2-3,ASRLRKSDTQY
TRBV20-1,TRBJ2-3,SAMSRSGDTQY
TRBV12-3/TRBV12-4,TRBJ1-1,ASSYPRTEAF
TRBV19,TRBJ1-4,ATGTGPDPGEKLF
TRBV5-6,TRBJ2-3,ASSSGGPFTDTQY
TRBV19,TRBJ2-1,ASSSGVRLYNEQF
TRBV7-6,TRBJ2-2,ASSFSTGAESTGELF